Each of the 25 T cell receptor beta chains below was sequenced from the same sample in a study of regulatory T cells in long-lasting Graves disease. Arm-PCR of CDR3 regions and iRepertoire HTBI primers were used to build TCR beta libraries. TCRdb reprocessed the multiplex PCR reads via MiXCR and lists one record per CDR3 protein. The sample lists about 530,000 distinct CDR3 sequences; roughly 16% were seen once. The time point is: newly diagnosed GD, antithyroid drugs for less than 3 months. PBMC RNA served as the TCR library source. The same specimen was also included in a second study, on T cells in Graves' hyperthyroidism and ophthalmopathy.

This sample comprised peripheral blood mononuclear cells (PBMCs), obtained at new diagnosis, from a patient treated with antithyroid drugs. These receptor sequences come from a woman aged 35-65 years with Graves disease.

There are a few counts of this clonotype. This chain connects TRBV11-3 to TRBJ2-7; possible D gene TRBD1, 5 bases. The V gene lost 1 base and the J gene lost 6 bases, with 13 bases spanning the gap. This CDR3 is 14 amino acids long. Germline V gene sequence: CDR1 SGHNT, CDR2 YENEEA. The CDR3 DNA reads as TGTGCCAGCAGCTTAGCAGGGTCCATCGGCGAGCAGTACTTC. This codes for CASSLAGSIGEQYF.

This clonotype came up a few times. The rearrangement joins TRBV6-4 to TRBJ1-4; no reliable D call. V lost 8 bases and J 0 bases, leaving 16 bases between the germline ends. CDR3 length equals 16 residues. In germline, CDR1 is MRHNA, CDR2 SNTAGT. CDR3 nucleotide sequence: TGTGCCAGCCCCCACGGGCAGCCCACAACTAATGAAAAACTGTTTTTT. Protein product: CASPHGQPTTNEKLFF.

This clonotype was counted only a few times. The V gene is TRBV6-2 or TRBV6-3, the J gene TRBJ2-7; 10 bases agree with TRBD1. CDR3 length: 16 residues. V lost 5 bases and J lost 1; bases outside the gene matches: 8. The germline gives CDR1 MNHEY, CDR2 SVGEGT. The CDR3 loop reads CASSERPGQGSYEQYF. The CDR3 DNA is TGTGCCAGCAGTGAGCGGCCGGGACAGGGGTCCTACGAGCAGTACTTC.

The chain links TRBV2 to TRBJ2-2; 9 nucleotides agree with TRBD2. The CDR3 contains 17 residues. The germline V gene encodes CDR1 SNHLY and CDR2 FYNNEI. J was trimmed by 0 bases and V by 2 bases; bases with no gene match: 4. This chain's CDR3 is CASSETCGGANTGELFF. For the CDR3, the DNA is TGTGCCAGCAGTGAAACTTGCGGGGGGGCGAACACCGGGGAGCTGTTTTTT.

This clonotype came up many times. J is TRBJ2-7 and V is TRBV7-2; 8 bases line up with TRBD2. Germline CDR1 is SGHTA and CDR2 is FQGNSA. The CDR3 contains 15 residues. V lost 1 base and J lost 2; bases outside the gene matches: 4. CDR3 region: CASSLVGGGTYEQYF. The CDR3 DNA sequence: TGTGCCAGCAGCTTAGTCGGGGGGGGAACCTACGAGCAGTACTTC.

This clonotype was seen ten or more times. The chain recombines TRBV12-5 with TRBJ2-7, with a possible D match to TRBD1 (6 bases). The CDR3 spans 15 residues. The germline CDR1 and CDR2 sequences are LGHNT and FRNRAP. V was pared by 5 bases and J by 5 bases, with 19 bases between. The CDR3 region is CASGTLLQGWDEQYF. The DNA for the CDR3 is TGTGCTAGTGGTACCCTCCTACAGGGTTGGGACGAGCAGTACTTC.

This clonotype was observed at least ten times. V and J are TRBV12-3 or TRBV12-4 and TRBJ2-5; 10 positions match TRBD1. The CDR3 extends over 14 amino acids. V lost 6 bases to trimming and J lost 5 bases; unmatched junction nucleotides: 6. CDR3 coding DNA: TGTGCCAGCAGGCGGACAGGGGGGCTCGAGACCCAGTACTTC. It encodes CASRRTGGLETQYF.

This clonotype was detected many times. Germline and junction disagree at one end, which may indicate a read error. The rearrangement links TRBV18 to TRBJ2-1; possibly TRBD2 for D (5 bases). The CDR3 runs to 13 residues. Germline CDR1 reads KGHSH; CDR2 reads LQKENI. This CDR3 is CASSSTSYNEQFF. The CDR3 coding sequence is TGCGCCAGCAGCTCTACTAGCTACAATGAGCAGTTCTTC.

This clonotype was seen ten or more times. The V and J genes are TRBV2 and TRBJ1-2; D is ambiguous. The CDR3 sequence is 12 residues long. CDR1 is SNHLY, CDR2 FYNNEI, per germline. The germline V and J ends were trimmed by 7 bases and 0 bases, with 6 bases remaining between them. CDR3 nucleotides: TGTGCCAGCACCGGGACTAACTATGGCTACACCTTC. Translated, it gives CASTGTNYGYTF.

This clonotype was seen repeatedly, ten times or more. This sequence joins TRBV18 and TRBJ2-7; D is unclear. V lost 4 bases to trimming and J lost 6 bases, with 13 bases between them. The germline gives CDR1 KGHSH, CDR2 LQKENI. The length of the CDR3 is 13 residues. This CDR3 is CASSLLPTPEQYF. The CDR3 coding sequence is TGTGCCAGCTCACTTCTACCGACCCCCGAGCAGTACTTC.

The chain combines TRBV3-1 with TRBJ2-2; perhaps TRBD2 as D (5 bases). V was shortened by 2 bases and J by 6 bases, with 10 bases between the two germline ends. CDR1 and CDR2 (germline): LGHDT, YNNKEL (reference sequence). The CDR3 loop spans 14 amino acids. The CDR3 is CASSQRARAGELFF. CDR3 coding DNA: TGTGCCAGCAGCCAAAGGGCGAGGGCCGGGGAGCTGTTTTTT.

This clonotype was picked up many times. The V gene is TRBV28, the J gene TRBJ1-1; perhaps TRBD1 as D (5 bases). The CDR3 runs 15 residues. Trimming stripped 5 bases from V and 2 bases from J, with 15 bases between. The germline gives CDR1 MDHEN, CDR2 SYDVKM. The CDR3 is CASSGGGGENTEAFF. CDR3 sequence (DNA): TGTGCCAGCAGTGGAGGCGGGGGGGAAAACACTGAAGCTTTCTTT.

A few counts support this clonotype. V is TRBV6-1 and J is TRBJ2-5; D is unclear. CDR1 and CDR2 from the germline V gene are MNHNS and SASEGT. This CDR3 comprises 9 residues. The V end was cut by 8 bases, the J end by 6 bases, with 4 bases between. CDR3 DNA: TGTGCCAGCCGTAAGACCCAGTACTTC. As protein: CASRKTQYF.

This clonotype was detected many times. The V and J genes are TRBV5-1 and TRBJ2-1, with a tentative D call TRBD1 (5 bases). The CDR3 has 15 amino acids. CDR1 is SGHRS and CDR2 is YFSETQ in the germline V gene. V was shortened by 2 bases and J by 0 bases, with 9 bases between the two germline ends. The DNA for the CDR3 is TGCGCCAGCAGCTTAGGGGCGGACTCCTACAATGAGCAGTTCTTC. This translates into CASSLGADSYNEQFF.

This clonotype was seen many times. The CDR3: CASSYNLDSFYGYTF. The CDR3 region has the DNA TGTGCCAGCAGTTACAACCTCGACAGCTTCTATGGCTACACCTTC. The chain uses TRBV6-9 and TRBJ1-2, with a weak D call TRBD1 (5 bases). This CDR3 spans 15 amino acids. Trimming pared 3 bases from V and 4 bases from J, leaving 15 bases between. Germline V CDR1 and CDR2: MNHGY, SVAAGI.

The chain links TRBV4-1 to TRBJ2-5; possibly TRBD1 for D (6 bases). The germline V and J ends were trimmed by 0 bases and 2 bases, with 16 bases remaining between them. Germline-derived CDR1 and CDR2 are MGHRA and YSYEKL. The CDR3 spans 17 residues. CDR3 coding DNA: TGCGCCAGCAGCCAAGAAGGTTCCGGGACACTGCAAGAGACCCAGTACTTC. It specifies CASSQEGSGTLQETQYF.

This clonotype was picked up a small number of times. The rearrangement links TRBV6-1 to TRBJ2-7; D remains unclear. The CDR3 consists of 12 residues. V lost 11 bases, J lost 5 bases, and 16 bases lay in between. Looked up from germline, CDR1 is MNHNS and CDR2 is SASEGT. Written as DNA, the CDR3 is TGTGCCGCCCGCAGTGCACTCGACGAGCAGTACTTC. Protein sequence: CAARSALDEQYF.

The V and J genes are TRBV7-9 and TRBJ2-1; 10 bases are shared with TRBD2. This CDR3 is 16 amino acids long. The J segment lost 8 bases and the V segment lost 1 base, leaving 8 bases of the junction unmatched. CDR1 is SEHNR, CDR2 FQNEAQ, per germline (reference sequence). CDR3 sequence (DNA): TGTGCCAGCAGCTTAGAGGGGCTAGCGGGGGTAGATGAGCAGTTCTTC. Amino acid sequence: CASSLEGLAGVDEQFF. The variable domain in full, completed from reference TRBV7-9 and TRBJ2-1, reads DTGVSQNPRHKITKRGQNVTFRCDPISEHNRLYWYRQTLGQGPEFLTYFQNEAQLEKSRLLSDRFSAERPKGSFSTLEIQRTEQGDSAMYLCASSLEGLAGVDEQFFGPGTRLTVL.

This clonotype was recorded many times. Written as DNA, the CDR3 is TGTGCCAGCAGTGGGACGGCGCCGTATGAGCAGTTCTTC. Its translation: CASSGTAPYEQFF. The chain links TRBV6-1 to TRBJ2-1; no reliable D call. This CDR3 region has 13 residues. V shed 4 bases and J shed 8 bases, with 12 bases lying between them. CDR1 is MNHNS, CDR2 SASEGT, per germline.

This clonotype was recorded at least ten times. The rearrangement joins TRBV2 to TRBJ1-5; no reliable D call. This CDR3 has 15 amino acids. V was trimmed by 3 bases and J by 0 bases, leaving 9 bases between them. Germline-derived CDR1 and CDR2 are SNHLY and FYNNEI. CDR3 coding DNA: TGTGCCAGCAGTGATACCAGATATAGCAATCAGCCCCAGCATTTT. Protein: CASSDTRYSNQPQHF.

V gene TRBV2 combines with J gene TRBJ1-1; D is uncertain. V shed 2 bases and J shed 4 bases, with 11 bases lying between them. Looked up from germline, CDR1 is SNHLY and CDR2 is FYNNEI. This CDR3 is 14 amino acids long. The CDR3 coding sequence is TGTGCCAGCAGTGAATCGGTGTCGGGCACTGAAGCTTTCTTT. Translation: CASSESVSGTEAFF.

This clonotype has at least ten counts. The chain uses TRBV3-1 and TRBJ1-2; no reliable D call. V was pared by 2 bases and J by 10 bases, with 8 bases between. Germline V gene data show CDR1 as LGHDT and CDR2 as YNNKEL (reference sequence). The CDR3 covers 11 residues. CDR3 sequence: CASSQQAIYTF. In DNA form, the CDR3 reads TGTGCCAGCAGCCAACAGGCAATCTACACCTTC.

The chain joins TRBV19 to TRBJ1-5; D possibly corresponds to TRBD1 (6 bases). The CDR3 sequence is 13 residues long. V lost 3 bases and J lost 8, with 11 bases in between. The germline V gene has CDR1 LNHDA and CDR2 SQIVND (reference sequence). The DNA for the CDR3 is TGTGCCAGTAGTATTGGGGGCCGGGAGCCCCAGCATTTT. Translated: CASSIGGREPQHF.

V and J are TRBV19 and TRBJ1-5, with TRBD1 as a possible D gene (5 bases). The CDR3 consists of 16 residues. Trimming took 3 bases from V and 0 from J, leaving 12 bases between them. Germline CDR1 is LNHDA and CDR2 is SQIVND (reference sequence). CDR3 protein: CASSISGALSNQPQHF. In DNA form, the CDR3 reads TGTGCCAGTAGTATCAGCGGGGCCCTTAGCAATCAGCCCCAGCATTTT.

This clonotype was observed at least ten times. The chain employs TRBV30 and TRBJ1-1; D not certain. The germline CDR1 and CDR2 sequences are GTSNPN and SVGIG (reference sequence). The CDR3 totals 12 residues. V was pared by 1 base and J by 10 bases, with 13 bases between. CDR3 nucleotide sequence: TGTGCCTGGAGTGATGACGGCATAGGAGCTTTCTTT. Amino acids: CAWSDDGIGAFF.